These 8 T cell receptor beta chains share one sample of origin, sequenced in a study of T-cell memory formation after mild COVID-19. TCRdb reprocessed the 5' RACE reads with MiXCR, giving one entry per CDR3 protein. The sample has approximately 350,000 distinct CDR3 sequences; 10% to 15% are singletons. The sequenced sample consisted of PBMCs or a T cell subset sorted from them (not recorded which). These receptors were collected from a man between 18 and 35 years old who had mild COVID-19 (a few samples of this study predate the infection). Cell type and time point are not known.

This clonotype has just one count. This sequence joins TRBV7-6 and TRBJ2-7; possible D gene TRBD1, 5 bases. CDR1 SGHVS and CDR2 FNYEAQ come from the germline V gene. Trimming stripped 5 bases from V and 6 bases from J, with 14 bases between. The CDR3 loop spans 13 amino acids. The CDR3 sequence is CASSPGRVSEQYF. The DNA for the CDR3 is TGTGCCAGCAGCCCCGGCAGGGTCAGCGAGCAGTACTTC.

This clonotype was detected many times. The V gene is TRBV28, the J gene TRBJ2-5; 8 bases map to TRBD1. J gave up 4 bases and V 4 bases, and 2 bases lay outside the gene matches. This CDR3 contains 13 residues. Looked up from germline, CDR1 is MDHEN and CDR2 is SYDVKM. DNA for the CDR3: TGTGCCAGCAGTTCTACAGGGGGAGAGACCCAGTACTTC. It translates to CASSSTGGETQYF.

The sample holds a few counts of this clonotype. The V call is TRBV20-1, the J call TRBJ1-5, with TRBD1 matching 7 bases. The V gene's germline CDR1 is DFQATT and CDR2 SNEGSKA (reference sequence). Trimming removed 1 base from V and 0 bases from J; junction bases left unmatched: 3. This CDR3 region has 15 residues. The CDR3 bases are TGCAGTGCTAGAGGTGGACAGGTTAGCAATCAGCCCCAGCATTTT. Amino acids: CSARGGQVSNQPQHF.

The chain couples TRBV12-3 or TRBV12-4 to TRBJ2-3; D might be TRBD2 (5 bases). Trimming took off 6 bases at V and 1 base at J, with 14 bases between the two ends. This CDR3 has 15 residues. CDR3 protein: CASSKLVVGTDTQYF. CDR3 in DNA: TGTGCCAGCAGCAAACTAGTCGTGGGCACAGATACGCAGTATTTT.

The V call is TRBV28, the J call TRBJ2-1; no firm D call. The germline V gene encodes CDR1 MDHEN and CDR2 SYDVKM. V dropped 5 bases and J dropped 9 bases, with 11 bases sitting between them. The CDR3 runs 12 residues. The CDR3 DNA follows: TGTGCCAGCAGTCCCGGGTGGTTTGAGCAGTTCTTC. Translating gives CASSPGWFEQFF.

In this sample, this clonotype turned up many times. The chain joins TRBV4-3 to TRBJ2-7; D gene uncertain. V was clipped by 1 base and J by 0 bases, with 7 bases between them. Germline V gene sequence: CDR1 LGHNA, CDR2 YSLEER. This CDR3 has 14 residues. The CDR3 sequence is CASSQGASSYEQYV. The CDR3 DNA sequence: TGCGCCAGCAGCCAAGGGGCCAGCTCCTACGAGCAGTACGTC.

The chain recombines TRBV24-1 with TRBJ2-5; the match to TRBD1 covers 8 bases. Per germline, CDR1 KGHDR and CDR2 SFDVKD. J was trimmed by 7 bases and V by 0 bases; bases with no gene match: 0. There are 13 residues in the CDR3. CDR3 in DNA: TGTGCCACCAGTGATTTGACAGGGGGGACCCAGTACTTC. Translating gives CATSDLTGGTQYF.

The chain is built from TRBV9 and TRBJ2-1, with D unresolved. V shed 3 bases and J shed 5 bases, with 6 bases lying between them. The germline gives CDR1 SGDLS, CDR2 YYNGEE. The CDR3 spans 12 residues. The CDR3 sequence: CASSALDNEQFF. The CDR3 DNA is TGTGCCAGCAGCGCTCTGGACAATGAGCAGTTCTTC. Full variable domain (rest looked up from reference TRBV9 and TRBJ2-1): DSGVTQTPKHLITATGQRVTLRCSPRSGDLSVYWYQQSLDQGLQFLIQYYNGEERAKGNILERFSAQQFPDLHSELNLSSLELGDSALYFCASSALDNEQFFGPGTRLTVL.